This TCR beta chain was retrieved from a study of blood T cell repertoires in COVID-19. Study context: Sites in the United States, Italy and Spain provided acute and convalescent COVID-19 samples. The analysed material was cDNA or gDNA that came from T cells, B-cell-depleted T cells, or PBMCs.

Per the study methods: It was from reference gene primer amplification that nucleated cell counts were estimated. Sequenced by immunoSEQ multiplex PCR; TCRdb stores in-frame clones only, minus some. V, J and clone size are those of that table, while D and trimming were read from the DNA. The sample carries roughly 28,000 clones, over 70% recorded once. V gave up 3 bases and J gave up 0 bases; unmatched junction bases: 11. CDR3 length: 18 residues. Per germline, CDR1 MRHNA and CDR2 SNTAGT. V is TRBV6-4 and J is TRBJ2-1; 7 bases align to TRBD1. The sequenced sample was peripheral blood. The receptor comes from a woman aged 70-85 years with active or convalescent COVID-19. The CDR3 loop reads CASSDSRGGLSSYNEQFF. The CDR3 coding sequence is TGTGCCAGCAGTGATTCGAGAGGGGGCCTGAGCTCCTACAATGAGCAGTTCTTC.